Described below is a single TCR beta chain sequence and its context. The V segment lost 7 bases and the J segment 5 bases; nucleotides outside the gene matches: 11. The CDR3 covers 15 residues. Per germline, CDR1 SNHLY and CDR2 FYNNEI. The authors' processing: Reference gene primers were amplified, and this amplification served to estimate nucleated cell counts. Clones were read by immunoSEQ multiplex PCR, and TCRdb kept only the in-frame ones, dropping some. V and J calls and clone size come straight from that table; D and trimming were deduced from the DNA. Among about 400,000 clones listed, roughly 90% were seen once. This sample was included in a study of blood T cell repertoires in COVID-19.

The TCR sequence derives from a woman in her 30s with acute or convalescent COVID-19. The gene calls are TRBV2 and TRBJ2-1; 7 nucleotides align to TRBD2. What was sequenced was peripheral blood. The CDR3 protein is CASTVGLGGNNEQFF. CDR3 in DNA: TGTGCCAGCACGGTCGGCCTCGGGGGGAACAATGAGCAGTTCTTC.